This TCR beta chain was documented in a study of blood T cell repertoires in COVID-19. Overall study: The cDNA or gDNA used as material had been derived from T cells, B-cell-depleted T cells, or PBMCs.

Germline CDR1 reads MNHEY; CDR2 reads SVGAGI. V gave up 0 bases and J gave up 3 bases, with 8 bases separating them. This CDR3 comprises 14 residues. In the authors' workflow: Estimates of nucleated cell counts were drawn from the amplification of reference gene primers. TCRdb keeps only in-frame clones here, not all; method: immunoSEQ multiplex PCR. The V and J calls and the clone size are those of that table, but D and trimming were determined from the DNA. The sample consists of some 160,000 clones, about 83% of them appearing once. The sequenced sample was peripheral blood. This receptor was taken from a human donor in a cohort sampled during active COVID-19. The chain recombines TRBV6-5 with TRBJ1-2; D perhaps matches TRBD1 (5 bases). The CDR3 DNA reads TGTGCCAGCAGTTACTCGCCGGGGGACTATGGCTACACCTTC. This encodes CASSYSPGDYGYTF.